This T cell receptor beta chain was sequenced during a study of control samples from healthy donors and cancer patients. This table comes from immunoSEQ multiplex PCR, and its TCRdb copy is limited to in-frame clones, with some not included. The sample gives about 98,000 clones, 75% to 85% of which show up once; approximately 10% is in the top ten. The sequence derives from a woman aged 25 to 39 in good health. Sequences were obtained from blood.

DNA of the CDR3: TGTGCCAGCAGCTTAACCCCGGGGGGAACTGAGCAGTTCTTC. Protein product: CASSLTPGGTEQFF. The chain has TRBV11-3 and TRBJ2-1; 7 bases map to TRBD2. Per germline, CDR1 SGHNT and CDR2 YENEEA. There are 14 residues in the CDR3. V shed 2 bases and J 9 bases; nucleotides not matched to a gene: 7. Filled out from reference TRBV11-3 and TRBJ2-1, the complete variable domain reads EAGVVQSPRYKIIEKKQPVAFWCNPISGHNTLYWYLQNLGQGPELLIRYENEEAVDDSQLPKDRFSAERLKGVDSTLKIQPAELGDSAVYLCASSLTPGGTEQFFGPGTRLTVL.